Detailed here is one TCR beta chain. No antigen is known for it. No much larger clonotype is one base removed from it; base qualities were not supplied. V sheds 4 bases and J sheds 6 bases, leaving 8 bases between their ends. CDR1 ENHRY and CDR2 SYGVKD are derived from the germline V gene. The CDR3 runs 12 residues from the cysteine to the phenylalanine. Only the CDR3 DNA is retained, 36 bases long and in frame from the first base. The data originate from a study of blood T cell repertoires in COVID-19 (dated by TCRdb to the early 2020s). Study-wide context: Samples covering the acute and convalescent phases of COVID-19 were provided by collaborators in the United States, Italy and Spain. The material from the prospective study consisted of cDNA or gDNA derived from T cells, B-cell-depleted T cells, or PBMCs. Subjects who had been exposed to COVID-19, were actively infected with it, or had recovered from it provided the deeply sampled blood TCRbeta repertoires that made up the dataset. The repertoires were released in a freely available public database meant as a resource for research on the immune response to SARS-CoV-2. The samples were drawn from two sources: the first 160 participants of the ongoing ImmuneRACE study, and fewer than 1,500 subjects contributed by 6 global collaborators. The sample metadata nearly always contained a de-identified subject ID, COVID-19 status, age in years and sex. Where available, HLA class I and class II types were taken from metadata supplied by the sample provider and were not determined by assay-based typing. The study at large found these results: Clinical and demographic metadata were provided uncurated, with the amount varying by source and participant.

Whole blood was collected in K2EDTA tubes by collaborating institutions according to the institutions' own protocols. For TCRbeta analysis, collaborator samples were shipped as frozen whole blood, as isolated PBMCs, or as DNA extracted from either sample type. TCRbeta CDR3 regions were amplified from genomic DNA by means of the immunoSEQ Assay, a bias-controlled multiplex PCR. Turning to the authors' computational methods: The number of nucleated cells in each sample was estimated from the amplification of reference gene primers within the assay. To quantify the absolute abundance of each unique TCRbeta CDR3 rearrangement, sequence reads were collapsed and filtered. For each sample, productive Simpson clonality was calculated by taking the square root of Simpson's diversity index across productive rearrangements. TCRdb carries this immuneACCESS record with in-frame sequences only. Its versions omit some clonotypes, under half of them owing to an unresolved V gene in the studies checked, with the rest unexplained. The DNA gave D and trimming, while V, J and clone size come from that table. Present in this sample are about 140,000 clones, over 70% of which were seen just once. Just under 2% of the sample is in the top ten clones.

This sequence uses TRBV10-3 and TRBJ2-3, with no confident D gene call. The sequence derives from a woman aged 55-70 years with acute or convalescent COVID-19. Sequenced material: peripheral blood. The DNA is TGTGCCATCAGTGCTAGAGATGATACGCAGTATTTT. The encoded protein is CAISARDDTQYF.